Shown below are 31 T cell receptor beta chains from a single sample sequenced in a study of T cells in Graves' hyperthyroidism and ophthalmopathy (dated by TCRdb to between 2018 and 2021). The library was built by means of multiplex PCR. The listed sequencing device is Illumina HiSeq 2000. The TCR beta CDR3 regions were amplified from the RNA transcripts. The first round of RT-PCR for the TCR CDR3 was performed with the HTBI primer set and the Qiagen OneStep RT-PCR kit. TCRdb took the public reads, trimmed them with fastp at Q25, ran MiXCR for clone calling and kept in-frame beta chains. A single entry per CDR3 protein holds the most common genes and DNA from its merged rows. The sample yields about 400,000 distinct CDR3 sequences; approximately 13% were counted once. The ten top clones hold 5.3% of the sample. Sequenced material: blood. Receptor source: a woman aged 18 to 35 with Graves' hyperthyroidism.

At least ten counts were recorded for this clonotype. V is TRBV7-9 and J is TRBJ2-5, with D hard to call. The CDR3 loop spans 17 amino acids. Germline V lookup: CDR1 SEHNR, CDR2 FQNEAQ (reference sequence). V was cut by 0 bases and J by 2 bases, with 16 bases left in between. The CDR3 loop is CASSLASGGSKQETQYF. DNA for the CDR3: TGTGCCAGCAGCTTAGCGTCTGGTGGCAGTAAACAAGAGACCCAGTACTTC.

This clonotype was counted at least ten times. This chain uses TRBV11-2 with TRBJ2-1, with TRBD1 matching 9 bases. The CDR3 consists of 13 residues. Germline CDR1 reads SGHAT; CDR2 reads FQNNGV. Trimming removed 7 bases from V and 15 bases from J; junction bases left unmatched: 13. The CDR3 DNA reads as TGTGCCAGCACCGTAAAACGGGACAGGGAACCGTTCTTC. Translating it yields CASTVKRDREPFF.

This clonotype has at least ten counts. CDR3 bases: TGTGCCATCAGTGAGAGGGGGGGCACTGAAGCTTTCTTT. The encoded protein is CAISERGGTEAFF. The rearrangement uses TRBV10-3 and TRBJ1-1; TRBD1 is a possible D gene (6 bases). With 2 bases removed from V and 4 bases from J, the gap between germline ends came to 8 bases. This CDR3 has 13 residues. The germline CDR1 and CDR2 sequences are ENHRY and SYGVKD.

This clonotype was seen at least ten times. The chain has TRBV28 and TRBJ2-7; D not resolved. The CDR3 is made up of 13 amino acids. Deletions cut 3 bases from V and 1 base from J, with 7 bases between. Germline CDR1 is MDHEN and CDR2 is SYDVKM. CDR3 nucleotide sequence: TGTGCCAGCAGTTTCCAGCAGTCCTACGAGCAGTACTTC. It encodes CASSFQQSYEQYF.

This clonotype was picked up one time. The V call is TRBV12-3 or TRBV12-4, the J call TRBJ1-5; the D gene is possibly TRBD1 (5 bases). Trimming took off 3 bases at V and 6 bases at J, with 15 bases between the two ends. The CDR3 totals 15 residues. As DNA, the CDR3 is TGTGCCAGCAGTTTCGGAGGGGTGGTGTTTCAGCCCCAGCATTTT. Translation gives CASSFGGVVFQPQHF.

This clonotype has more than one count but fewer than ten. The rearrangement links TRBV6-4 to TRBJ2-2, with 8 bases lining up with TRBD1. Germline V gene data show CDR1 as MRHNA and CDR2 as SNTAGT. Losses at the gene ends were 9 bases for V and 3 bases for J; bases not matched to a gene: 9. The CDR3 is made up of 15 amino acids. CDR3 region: CASRDLDRDTGELFF. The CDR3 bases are TGTGCCAGTCGAGACCTGGACAGGGACACCGGGGAGCTGTTTTTT.

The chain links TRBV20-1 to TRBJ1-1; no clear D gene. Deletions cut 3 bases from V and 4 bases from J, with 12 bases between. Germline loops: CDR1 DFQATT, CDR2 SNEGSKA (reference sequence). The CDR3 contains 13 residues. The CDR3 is CSASRPRSTEAFF. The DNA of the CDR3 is TGCAGTGCTAGTCGCCCCAGAAGCACTGAAGCTTTCTTT.

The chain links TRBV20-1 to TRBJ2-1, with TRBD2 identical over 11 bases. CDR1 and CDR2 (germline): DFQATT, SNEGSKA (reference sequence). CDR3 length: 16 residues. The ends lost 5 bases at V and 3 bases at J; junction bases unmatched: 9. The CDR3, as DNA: TGCAGTGCTCCCCAACCCACTAGCGGGAGCTACAATGAGCAGTTCTTC. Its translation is CSAPQPTSGSYNEQFF.

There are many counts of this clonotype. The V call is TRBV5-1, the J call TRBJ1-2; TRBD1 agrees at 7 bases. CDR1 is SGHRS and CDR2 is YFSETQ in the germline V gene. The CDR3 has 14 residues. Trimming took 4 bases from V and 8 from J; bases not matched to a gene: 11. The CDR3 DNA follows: TGCGCCAGCAGCCTATTACAGGGGCTCGAGGGCTACACCTTC. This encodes CASSLLQGLEGYTF.

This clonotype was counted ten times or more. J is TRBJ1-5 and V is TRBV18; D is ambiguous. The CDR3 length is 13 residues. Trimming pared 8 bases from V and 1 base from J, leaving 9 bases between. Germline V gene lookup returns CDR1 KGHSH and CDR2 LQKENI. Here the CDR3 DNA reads TGTGCCAGCGGGGAGATGAGCAATCAGCCCCAGCATTTT. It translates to CASGEMSNQPQHF.

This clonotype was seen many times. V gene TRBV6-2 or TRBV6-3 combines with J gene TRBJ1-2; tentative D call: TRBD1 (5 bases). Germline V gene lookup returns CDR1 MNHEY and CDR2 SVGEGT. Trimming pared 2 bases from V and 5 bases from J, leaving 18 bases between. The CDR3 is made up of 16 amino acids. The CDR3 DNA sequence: TGTGCCAGCAGTTACCTCAATCAACGGAAGGGGTATGGCTACACCTTC. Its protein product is CASSYLNQRKGYGYTF.

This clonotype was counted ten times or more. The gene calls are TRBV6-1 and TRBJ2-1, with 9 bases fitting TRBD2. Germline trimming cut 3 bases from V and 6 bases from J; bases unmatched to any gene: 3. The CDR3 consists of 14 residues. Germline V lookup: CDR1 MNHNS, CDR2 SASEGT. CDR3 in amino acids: CASSEQTSGNEQFF. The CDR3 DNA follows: TGTGCCAGCAGTGAGCAGACTAGCGGCAATGAGCAGTTCTTC.

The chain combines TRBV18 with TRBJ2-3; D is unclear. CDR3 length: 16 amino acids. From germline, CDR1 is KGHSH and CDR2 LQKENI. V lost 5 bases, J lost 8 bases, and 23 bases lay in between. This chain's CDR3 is CASSFAQAGPVSTQYF. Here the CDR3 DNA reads TGTGCCAGCTCATTTGCGCAAGCCGGGCCGGTATCTACGCAGTATTTT.

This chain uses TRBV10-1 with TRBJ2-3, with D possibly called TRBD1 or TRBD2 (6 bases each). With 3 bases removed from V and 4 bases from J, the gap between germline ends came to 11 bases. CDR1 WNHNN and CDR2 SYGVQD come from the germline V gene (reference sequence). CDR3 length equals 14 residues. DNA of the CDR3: TGCGCCAGCAGTGACCGAGGGGGGCCAGATACGCAGTATTTT. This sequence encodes CASSDRGGPDTQYF.

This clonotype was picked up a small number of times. The CDR3 loop reads CASQQGGNEQFF. The CDR3 region has the DNA TGTGCCAGCCAACAGGGTGGGAATGAGCAGTTCTTC. The chain carries TRBV18 and TRBJ2-1; possible D gene TRBD1, 6 bases. Germline-derived CDR1 and CDR2 are KGHSH and LQKENI. The ends were cut back, 8 bases at V and 7 bases at J, with 12 bases in the middle. The CDR3 totals 12 residues.

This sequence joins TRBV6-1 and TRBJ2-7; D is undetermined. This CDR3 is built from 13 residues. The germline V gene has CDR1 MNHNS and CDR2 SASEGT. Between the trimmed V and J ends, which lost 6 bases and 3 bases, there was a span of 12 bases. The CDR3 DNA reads TGTGCCAGCAGCCCTGGAGAGCTCTACGAGCAGTACTTC. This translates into CASSPGELYEQYF.

The CDR3 DNA follows: TGCGCCAGCAGCTACGATTCAGGGGGCAGCTCCTACGAGCAGTACTTC. Translated, it gives CASSYDSGGSSYEQYF. This chain connects TRBV5-1 to TRBJ2-7; 8 nucleotides match TRBD1. The CDR3 runs to 16 residues. V gave up 3 bases and J gave up 0 bases; unmatched junction bases: 8. Germline CDR1 SGHRS, CDR2 YFSETQ.

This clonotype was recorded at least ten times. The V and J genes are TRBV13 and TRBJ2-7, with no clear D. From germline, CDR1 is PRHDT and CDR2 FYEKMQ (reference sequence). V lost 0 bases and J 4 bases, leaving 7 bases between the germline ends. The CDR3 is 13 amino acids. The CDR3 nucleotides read TGTGCCAGCAGCTTAGGACAGAAGTACGAGCAGTACTTC. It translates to CASSLGQKYEQYF.

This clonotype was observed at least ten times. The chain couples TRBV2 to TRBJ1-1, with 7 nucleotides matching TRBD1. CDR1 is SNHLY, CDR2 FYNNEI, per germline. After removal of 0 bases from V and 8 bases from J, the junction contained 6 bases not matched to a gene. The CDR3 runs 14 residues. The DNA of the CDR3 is TGTGCCAGCAGTGAAGCAAGGGGGCTGGGGGAAGCTTTCTTT. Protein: CASSEARGLGEAFF.

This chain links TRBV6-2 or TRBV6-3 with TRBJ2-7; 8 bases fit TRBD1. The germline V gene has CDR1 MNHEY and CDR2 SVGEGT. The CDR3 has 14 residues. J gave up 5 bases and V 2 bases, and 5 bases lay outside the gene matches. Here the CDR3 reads CASSYRQGWHEQYF. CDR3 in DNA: TGTGCCAGCAGTTACCGACAGGGGTGGCACGAGCAGTACTTC.

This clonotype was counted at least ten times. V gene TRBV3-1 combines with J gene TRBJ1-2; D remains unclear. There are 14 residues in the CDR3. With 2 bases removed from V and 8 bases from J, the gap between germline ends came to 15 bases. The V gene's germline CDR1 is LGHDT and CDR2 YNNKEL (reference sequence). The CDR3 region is CASSQSAGLAGYTF. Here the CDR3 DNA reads TGTGCCAGCAGCCAATCGGCTGGCCTTGCAGGCTACACCTTC.

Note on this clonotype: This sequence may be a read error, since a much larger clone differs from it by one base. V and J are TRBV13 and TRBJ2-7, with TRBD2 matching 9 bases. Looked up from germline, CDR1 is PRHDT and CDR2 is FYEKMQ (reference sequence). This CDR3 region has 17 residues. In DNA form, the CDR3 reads TGTGCCAGCAGACCCACCCGACTAGCGGCGAGCTCCTACGGGCAGTACTTC. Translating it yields CASRPTRLAASSYGQYF.

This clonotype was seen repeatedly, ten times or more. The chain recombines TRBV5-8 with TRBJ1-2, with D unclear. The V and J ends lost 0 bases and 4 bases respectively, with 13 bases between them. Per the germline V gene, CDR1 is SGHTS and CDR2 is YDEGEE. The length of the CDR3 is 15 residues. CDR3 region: CASSLEGFEIYGYTF. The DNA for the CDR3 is TGTGCCAGCAGCTTGGAAGGGTTCGAGATCTATGGCTACACCTTC.

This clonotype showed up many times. The CDR3 DNA is TGTGCCAGCAGGAGACAGGGGAGTCAGCCCCAGCATTTT. Protein sequence: CASRRQGSQPQHF. The gene calls are TRBV28 and TRBJ1-5, with TRBD1 matching over 8 bases. The V and J ends lost 6 bases and 6 bases, in that order; junction bases with no gene match: 4. The CDR3 extends over 13 amino acids. The germline CDR1 and CDR2 sequences are MDHEN and SYDVKM. Based on the CDR3 plus reference TRBV28 and TRBJ1-5, the full variable domain is DVKVTQSSRYLVKRTGEKVFLECVQDMDHENMFWYRQDPGLGLRLIYFSYDVKMKEKGDIPEGYSVSREKKERFSLILESASTNQTSMYLCASRRQGSQPQHFGDGTRLSIL.

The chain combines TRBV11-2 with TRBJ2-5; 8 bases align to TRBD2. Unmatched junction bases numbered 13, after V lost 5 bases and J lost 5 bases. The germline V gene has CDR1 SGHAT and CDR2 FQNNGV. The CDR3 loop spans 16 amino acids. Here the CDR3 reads CASSQNRAGAGETQYF. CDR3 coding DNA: TGTGCCAGCAGCCAGAATAGAGCGGGAGCAGGCGAGACCCAGTACTTC.

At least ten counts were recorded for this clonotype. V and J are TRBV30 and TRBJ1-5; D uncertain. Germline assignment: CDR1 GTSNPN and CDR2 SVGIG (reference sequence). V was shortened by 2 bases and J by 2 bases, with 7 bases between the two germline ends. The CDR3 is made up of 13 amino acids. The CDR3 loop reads CAWSFGRNQPQHF. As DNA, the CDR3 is TGTGCCTGGAGTTTCGGGCGCAATCAGCCCCAGCATTTT.

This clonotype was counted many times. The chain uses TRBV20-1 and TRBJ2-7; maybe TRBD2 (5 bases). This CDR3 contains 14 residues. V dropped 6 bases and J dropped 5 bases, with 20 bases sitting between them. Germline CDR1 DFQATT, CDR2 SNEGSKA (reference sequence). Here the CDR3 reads CSALPSGLSDEQYF. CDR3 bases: TGCAGTGCCCTTCCCAGCGGTCTGTCTGACGAGCAGTACTTC.

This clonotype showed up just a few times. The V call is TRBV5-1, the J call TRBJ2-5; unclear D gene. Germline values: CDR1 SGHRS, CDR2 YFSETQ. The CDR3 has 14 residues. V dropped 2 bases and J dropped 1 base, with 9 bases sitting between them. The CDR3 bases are TGCGCCAGCAGCTTCGGACGGGCCCAAGAGACCCAGTACTTC. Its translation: CASSFGRAQETQYF.

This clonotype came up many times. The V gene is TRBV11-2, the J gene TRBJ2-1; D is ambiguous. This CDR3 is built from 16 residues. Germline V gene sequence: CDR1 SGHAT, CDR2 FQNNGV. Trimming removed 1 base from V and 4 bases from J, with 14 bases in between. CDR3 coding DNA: TGTGCCAGCAGCTTAGGGGTTAGAACTCTTTACAATGAGCAGTTCTTC. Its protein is CASSLGVRTLYNEQFF.

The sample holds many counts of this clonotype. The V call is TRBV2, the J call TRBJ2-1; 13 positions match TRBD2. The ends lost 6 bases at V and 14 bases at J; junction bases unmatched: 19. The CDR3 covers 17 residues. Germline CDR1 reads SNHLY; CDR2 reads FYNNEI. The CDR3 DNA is TGTGCCAGCAGCCAAACGGGGGGACTAGCGGGACCAACCGGAAAGTTCTTC. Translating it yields CASSQTGGLAGPTGKFF.

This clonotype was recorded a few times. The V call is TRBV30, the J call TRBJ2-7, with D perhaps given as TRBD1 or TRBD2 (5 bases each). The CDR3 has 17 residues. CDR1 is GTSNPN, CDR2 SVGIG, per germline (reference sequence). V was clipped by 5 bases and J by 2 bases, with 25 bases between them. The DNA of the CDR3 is TGTGCCTGGGGGACCGGGTTTCCCAGTAGGTTTGCCTACGAGCAGTACTTC. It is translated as CAWGTGFPSRFAYEQYF.